Below, 29 T cell receptor beta chains from the same sample are listed, as sequenced in a study of blood T cell repertoires in COVID-19. Measured with immunoSEQ multiplex PCR; TCRdb has only the in-frame clones, and not every one. Of approximately 230,000 clones in the sample, about 89% were seen once. The sequenced material came from PBMCs or T cells enriched from blood (not recorded which). The receptors derive from a woman aged 30 to 39 who had recovered from COVID-19.

The chain couples TRBV6-5 to TRBJ2-1; 8 positions match TRBD2. The germline gives CDR1 MNHEY, CDR2 SVGAGI. This CDR3 is built from 14 residues. J gave up 6 bases and V 7 bases, and 8 bases lay outside the gene matches. The CDR3 sequence: CASKERLAGNEQFF. CDR3 bases: TGTGCCAGCAAGGAAAGGCTAGCGGGCAATGAGCAGTTCTTC.

The J gene is TRBJ2-1, the V gene TRBV5-1; TRBD2 matches at 11 bases. CDR1 and CDR2 (germline): SGHRS, YFSETQ. V lost 3 bases to trimming and J lost 2 bases; unmatched junction nucleotides: 16. The CDR3 sequence is 20 residues long. CDR3 DNA sequence: TGCGCCAGCAGCTCGGGCCGTGGAACTAGCGGGAGTCGGACCTACAATGAGCAGTTCTTC. Translation gives CASSSGRGTSGSRTYNEQFF.

This chain uses TRBV30 with TRBJ2-1; D ambiguous. Germline-derived CDR1 and CDR2 are GTSNPN and SVGIG (reference sequence). The CDR3 totals 13 residues. V was shortened by 4 bases and J by 3 bases, with 10 bases between the two germline ends. The CDR3 DNA is TGTGCCTGGACCCAATTACACTACAATGAGCAGTTCTTC. Its translation is CAWTQLHYNEQFF.

This clone was found once. This chain uses TRBV11-2 with TRBJ2-2; the match to TRBD1 covers 7 bases. The CDR3 contains 15 residues. The germline V gene encodes CDR1 SGHAT and CDR2 FQNNGV. Trimming cost V 4 bases and J 1 base; bases outside gene matches: 3. CDR3 loop: CASSSGQENTGELFF. CDR3 nucleotide sequence: TGTGCCAGCAGCTCAGGACAGGAGAACACCGGGGAGCTGTTTTTT.

This sequence joins TRBV7-2 and TRBJ2-7; tentatively, D is TRBD2 (7 bases). Looked up from germline, CDR1 is SGHTA and CDR2 is FQGNSA. The CDR3 spans 14 residues. Trimming shortened V by 5 bases and J by 4 bases, and 15 bases separated the two germline ends. CDR3 nucleotide sequence: TGTGCCAGCAGCCAATCCAGGGGAGGGTACGAGCAGTACTTC. Protein product: CASSQSRGGYEQYF.

This sequence joins TRBV18 and TRBJ2-7; D may be TRBD1 (6 bases). With 3 bases removed from V and 2 bases from J, the gap between germline ends came to 11 bases. Germline-derived CDR1 and CDR2 are KGHSH and LQKENI. The CDR3 runs to 14 residues. The CDR3 loop is CASSPRTDPYEQYF. The CDR3 bases are TGTGCCAGCTCACCCCGGACAGATCCCTACGAGCAGTACTTC.

In nucleotides, the CDR3 is TGTGCCAGCAGCTCTACAGGGGTCACTGAAGCTTTCTTT. Its protein product is CASSSTGVTEAFF. The chain has TRBV9 and TRBJ1-1, with 7 bases aligning to TRBD1. This CDR3 has 13 residues. CDR1 is SGDLS and CDR2 is YYNGEE in the germline V gene. V trimming: 4 bases; J trimming: 4 bases; junction bases outside the gene matches: 4. Full variable domain (missing parts from reference TRBV9 and TRBJ1-1): DSGVTQTPKHLITATGQRVTLRCSPRSGDLSVYWYQQSLDQGLQFLIQYYNGEERAKGNILERFSAQQFPDLHSELNLSSLELGDSALYFCASSSTGVTEAFFGQGTRLTVV.

The chain couples TRBV28 to TRBJ1-1, with a possible D match to TRBD1 (6 bases). There are 13 residues in the CDR3. The ends were cut back, 8 bases at V and 1 base at J, with 11 bases in the middle. CDR1 is MDHEN and CDR2 is SYDVKM in the germline V gene. DNA for the CDR3: TGTGCCAGCTCTCGGGGGGCGAACACTGAAGCTTTCTTT. This sequence encodes CASSRGANTEAFF.

This clone was seen more than once but under ten times. The rearrangement uses TRBV7-6 and TRBJ1-1; D gene unclear. Trimming took 6 bases from V and 0 from J, leaving 5 bases between them. This CDR3 spans 12 amino acids. The germline V gene has CDR1 SGHVS and CDR2 FNYEAQ. This CDR3 reads CASSGMNTEAFF. The CDR3 DNA follows: TGTGCCAGCAGTGGCATGAACACTGAAGCTTTCTTT. Full variable domain (rest looked up from reference TRBV7-6 and TRBJ1-1): GAGVSQSPRYKVTKRGQDVALRCDPISGHVSLYWYRQALGQGPEFLTYFNYEAQQDKSGLPNDRFSAERPEGSISTLTIQRTEQRDSAMYRCASSGMNTEAFFGQGTRLTVV.

The rearrangement joins TRBV27 to TRBJ1-2; 7 bases are a match to TRBD1. V shed 6 bases, J shed 3 bases, and the junction held 10 bases outside the gene matches. This CDR3 comprises 15 residues. The germline V gene has CDR1 MNHEY and CDR2 SMNVEV (reference sequence). CDR3 sequence: CASSKTGTPYYGYTF. In nucleotides, the CDR3 is TGTGCCAGCAGCAAGACAGGGACCCCCTACTATGGCTACACCTTC.

The chain uses TRBV14 and TRBJ1-2, with D perhaps TRBD1 (5 bases). Trimming took 3 bases from V and 4 from J, leaving 15 bases between them. Per the germline V gene, CDR1 is SGHDN and CDR2 is FVKESK. CDR3 size: 15 residues. The CDR3 region is CASSQHRDGGYGYTF. Here the CDR3 DNA reads TGTGCCAGCAGCCAGCATAGAGACGGGGGCTATGGCTACACCTTC.

V gene TRBV2 combines with J gene TRBJ1-6, with no clear D. CDR1 and CDR2 (germline): SNHLY, FYNNEI. The CDR3 extends over 13 amino acids. Trimming cost V 4 bases and J 7 bases, with 8 bases left between them. CDR3 nucleotide sequence: TGTGCCAGCAGTGGAGGCAGAAATTCACCCCTCCACTTT. Protein sequence: CASSGGRNSPLHF.

The V call is TRBV13, the J call TRBJ1-5, with TRBD1 matching over 7 bases. The J segment lost 4 bases and the V segment lost 5 bases, leaving 2 bases of the junction unmatched. The CDR3 loop spans 13 amino acids. Germline V lookup: CDR1 PRHDT, CDR2 FYEKMQ (reference sequence). The CDR3 DNA reads TGTGCCAGCAGCCTCAGGGGGAATCAGCCCCAGCATTTT. It is translated as CASSLRGNQPQHF.

This clone was observed a handful of times. This chain uses TRBV2 with TRBJ1-2, with no clear D. V was trimmed by 0 bases and J by 0 bases, leaving 14 bases between them. Germline V gene data show CDR1 as SNHLY and CDR2 as FYNNEI. CDR3 size: 17 residues. CDR3 loop: CASSEARFGSPNYGYTF. CDR3 bases: TGTGCCAGCAGTGAAGCGAGGTTTGGCAGCCCTAACTATGGCTACACCTTC.

This chain connects TRBV9 to TRBJ1-5; no firm D call. CDR1 is SGDLS and CDR2 is YYNGEE in the germline V gene. This CDR3 is 12 amino acids long. Trimming left V 5 bases short and J 5 bases short, with 8 bases between. CDR3 amino acids: CASSREDQPQHF. CDR3 nucleotide sequence: TGTGCCAGCAGTCGGGAAGATCAGCCCCAGCATTTT.

Points on this clone: Additional DNA sequences in this sample encode the identical CDR3. The chain has TRBV7-2 and TRBJ1-6, with a possible D match to TRBD1 (6 bases). In germline, CDR1 is SGHTA, CDR2 FQGNSA. The CDR3 runs 14 residues. The germline V and J ends were trimmed by 1 base and 9 bases, with 10 bases remaining between them. The CDR3 protein is CASSLGGRGSPLHF. DNA of the CDR3: TGTGCCAGCAGCTTAGGGGGGCGCGGTTCACCCCTCCACTTT.

The J gene is TRBJ2-1, the V gene TRBV2; possible D gene TRBD2, 5 bases. Looked up from germline, CDR1 is SNHLY and CDR2 is FYNNEI. The length of the CDR3 is 15 residues. Trimming took off 6 bases at V and 4 bases at J, with 16 bases between the two ends. CDR3 sequence (DNA): TGTGCCAGCAGCGGTGGAGGACCGACTTACAATGAGCAGTTCTTC. Amino acids: CASSGGGPTYNEQFF.

The rearrangement joins TRBV4-3 to TRBJ1-2, with D perhaps matching TRBD1 (6 bases). Germline-derived CDR1 and CDR2 are LGHNA and YSLEER. This CDR3 has 16 residues. The ends were cut back, 0 bases at V and 4 bases at J, with 15 bases in the middle. The CDR3 region is CASSQDRSGGSYGYTF. Written as DNA, the CDR3 is TGCGCCAGCAGCCAAGATCGTTCGGGGGGCAGCTATGGCTACACCTTC.

The chain couples TRBV27 to TRBJ1-2; 7 positions agree with TRBD1. CDR3 length: 15 residues. V lost 5 bases, J lost 8 bases, and 14 bases stayed unmatched. Germline V gene sequence: CDR1 MNHEY, CDR2 SMNVEV (reference sequence). CDR3 protein: CASSISRQGVSGYTF. The CDR3 DNA follows: TGTGCCAGCAGTATTAGCCGACAGGGAGTCTCCGGCTACACCTTC.

The V call is TRBV5-4, the J call TRBJ2-2, with D perhaps TRBD1 (7 bases). The CDR3 has 15 residues. Germline V CDR1 and CDR2: SGHNT, YYREEE (reference sequence). Trimming removed 3 bases from V and 1 base from J, with 10 bases in between. CDR3 nucleotides: TGTGCCAGCAGCTCGCAGGGGGGGAACACCGGGGAGCTGTTTTTT. This gives the protein CASSSQGGNTGELFF.

The chain employs TRBV19 and TRBJ2-2, with 7 bases lining up with TRBD1. The V segment lost 6 bases and the J segment 1 base; nucleotides outside the gene matches: 8. Germline values: CDR1 LNHDA, CDR2 SQIVND (reference sequence). This CDR3 spans 16 amino acids. The CDR3 sequence: CASRPRGQKNTGELFF. In DNA, the CDR3 is TGTGCCAGTAGACCGAGGGGACAGAAGAACACCGGGGAGCTGTTTTTT.

This chain uses TRBV11-2 with TRBJ2-3; a weak D match, TRBD2 (6 bases). Per germline, CDR1 SGHAT and CDR2 FQNNGV. The germline V and J ends were trimmed by 1 base and 0 bases, with 14 bases remaining between them. CDR3 size: 17 residues. This CDR3 reads CASSLVRDSVSTDTQYF. The CDR3 region has the DNA TGTGCCAGCAGCTTAGTACGGGACTCGGTTAGCACAGATACGCAGTATTTT.

This clone was picked up one time. The chain recombines TRBV9 with TRBJ1-1, with D uncertain. Germline V gene lookup returns CDR1 SGDLS and CDR2 YYNGEE. The CDR3 totals 16 residues. Between the trimmed V and J ends, which lost 3 bases and 7 bases, there was a span of 22 bases. CDR3 coding DNA: TGTGCCAGCAGCGCAACCTCGGGGATCGGAAGGGTTGAAGCTTTCTTT. Residues: CASSATSGIGRVEAFF.

CDR3 DNA sequence: TGTGCCACCTTAGCGGGGGCAAGCTCCTACAATGAGCAGTTCTTC. This gives the protein CATLAGASSYNEQFF. This chain links TRBV28 with TRBJ2-1; 9 nucleotides agree with TRBD2. The CDR3 loop spans 15 amino acids. The germline V gene has CDR1 MDHEN and CDR2 SYDVKM. Trimming removed 10 bases from V and 0 bases from J; junction bases left unmatched: 7.

This clone has only one observation. The genes are TRBV7-9 and TRBJ2-7; 9 nucleotides match TRBD1. The CDR3 totals 15 residues. The germline V gene has CDR1 SEHNR and CDR2 FQNEAQ (reference sequence). J gave up 3 bases and V 5 bases, and 8 bases lay outside the gene matches. The CDR3 loop is CASSDIRTGVYEQYF. For the CDR3, the DNA is TGTGCCAGCAGCGATATAAGGACAGGGGTCTACGAGCAGTACTTC.

The V and J genes are TRBV11-2 and TRBJ2-1; 9 bases fit TRBD1. The junction had 6 bases not matched to a gene; V was cut back by 5 bases and J by 7 bases. The CDR3 has 14 residues. Germline assignment: CDR1 SGHAT and CDR2 FQNNGV. The CDR3 nucleotides are TGTGCCAGCAGCCCGGGGACAGGGCTGAATGAGCAGTTCTTC. Its protein product is CASSPGTGLNEQFF.

This chain uses TRBV6-5 with TRBJ1-1, with D unresolved. Trimming removed 2 bases at V and 6 bases at J, with 13 bases between. The germline CDR1 and CDR2 sequences are MNHEY and SVGAGI. The CDR3 spans 14 residues. CDR3 coding DNA: TGTGCCAGCAGTTACACGGAGAAGGTATCTGAAGCTTTCTTT. Protein: CASSYTEKVSEAFF.

The genes are TRBV28 and TRBJ1-1; 10 bases are a match to TRBD1. This CDR3 region has 14 residues. Germline V gene sequence: CDR1 MDHEN, CDR2 SYDVKM. Unmatched junction bases numbered 6, after V lost 6 bases and J lost 5 bases. For the CDR3, the DNA is TGTGCCAGCAGACGACAGGGGGCGCGTACTGAAGCTTTCTTT. This codes for CASRRQGARTEAFF.

The J gene is TRBJ1-1, the V gene TRBV7-2; 7 nucleotides align to TRBD1. CDR1 and CDR2 (germline): SGHTA, FQGNSA. The CDR3 is 13 residues long. Unmatched junction bases numbered 4, after V lost 5 bases and J lost 4 bases. The CDR3 reads CASSPTGSTEAFF. The DNA for the CDR3 is TGTGCCAGCAGCCCGACAGGGTCCACTGAAGCTTTCTTT. The full variable domain, rest sourced from reference TRBV7-2 and TRBJ1-1, is GAGVSQSPSNKVTEKGKDVELRCDPISGHTALYWYRQSLGQGLEFLIYFQGNSAPDKSGLPSDRFSAERTGGSVSTLTIQRTQQEDSAVYLCASSPTGSTEAFFGQGTRLTVV.